These 6 T cell receptor beta chains originate from one sample sequenced in a study of breast tumors, draining lymph nodes, adjacent tissues. TCRdb reprocessed the multiplex PCR reads with MiXCR, giving one entry per CDR3 protein. The sample shows tens of thousands of distinct CDR3 sequences, about 38% of them seen only once. Sequencing was done on a sample of breast tumor tissue. These receptors originate from a female donor with breast cancer. Some clones in this sample may be carry-over from other donors' samples.

The table lists this clonotype with a count of one. This may be a read error, as it is one base from a much larger clone. The rearrangement uses TRBV13 and TRBJ1-6; 7 nucleotides line up with TRBD1. The CDR3 totals 13 residues. Germline V gene sequence: CDR1 PRHDT, CDR2 FYEKMQ (reference sequence). The CDR3 sequence is CASSSDRDSLLHF. In DNA form, the CDR3 reads TGTGCCAGCAGCTCCGACAGGGACTCACTCCTCCACTTT.

V gene TRBV5-8 combines with J gene TRBJ1-2; unclear D gene. V was trimmed by 2 bases and J by 4 bases, leaving 21 bases between them. In germline, CDR1 is SGHTS, CDR2 YDEGEE. This CDR3 region has 17 residues. The CDR3 DNA reads TGTGCCAGCAGCTTAGTCCCCGGCGTAAGTCCCGTCTATGGCTACACCTTC. Protein product: CASSLVPGVSPVYGYTF.

This clonotype was seen just once. V is TRBV20-1 and J is TRBJ1-5, with TRBD1 matching 9 bases. CDR3 length: 15 residues. The J segment lost 7 bases and the V segment lost 0 bases, leaving 7 bases of the junction unmatched. CDR1 and CDR2 from the germline V gene are DFQATT and SNEGSKA (reference sequence). In DNA, the CDR3 is TGCAGTGCTAGAGATGAGGGACAGGGCGGCCAGCCCCAGCATTTT. It is translated as CSARDEGQGGQPQHF.

For the CDR3, the DNA is TGTGCCAGCAGGGACAGCAATCAGCCCCAGCATTTT. It encodes CASRDSNQPQHF. The chain carries TRBV2 and TRBJ1-5; D remains ambiguous. In germline, CDR1 is SNHLY, CDR2 FYNNEI. This CDR3 has 12 amino acids. The V gene lost 6 bases and the J gene lost 1 base, with 4 bases spanning the gap. The full variable domain, with the rest looked up from reference TRBV2 and TRBJ1-5, is EPEVTQTPSHQVTQMGQEVILRCVPISNHLYFYWYRQILGQKVEFLVSFYNNEISEKSEIFDDQFSVERPDGSNFTLKIRSTKLEDSAMYFCASRDSNQPQHFGDGTRLSIL.

This clonotype is termed medium-sized. J is TRBJ2-3 and V is TRBV5-1; D not certain. Germline loops: CDR1 SGHRS, CDR2 YFSETQ. V was clipped by 3 bases and J by 4 bases, with 15 bases between them. The CDR3 length is 15 residues. In nucleotides, the CDR3 is TGCGCCAGCAGCTCCCTCGTGGTGGGCTCAGATACGCAGTATTTT. Its translation: CASSSLVVGSDTQYF.

This clonotype was picked up many times. The chain uses TRBV29-1 and TRBJ2-7; 8 bases are shared with TRBD1. V dropped 6 bases and J dropped 3; count of bases not matched to a gene: 7. There are 13 residues in the CDR3. CDR1 is SQVTM, CDR2 ANQGSEA, per germline. This CDR3 reads CSVEPGTGYEQYF. The CDR3 DNA sequence: TGCAGCGTGGAGCCCGGGACAGGCTACGAGCAGTACTTC.